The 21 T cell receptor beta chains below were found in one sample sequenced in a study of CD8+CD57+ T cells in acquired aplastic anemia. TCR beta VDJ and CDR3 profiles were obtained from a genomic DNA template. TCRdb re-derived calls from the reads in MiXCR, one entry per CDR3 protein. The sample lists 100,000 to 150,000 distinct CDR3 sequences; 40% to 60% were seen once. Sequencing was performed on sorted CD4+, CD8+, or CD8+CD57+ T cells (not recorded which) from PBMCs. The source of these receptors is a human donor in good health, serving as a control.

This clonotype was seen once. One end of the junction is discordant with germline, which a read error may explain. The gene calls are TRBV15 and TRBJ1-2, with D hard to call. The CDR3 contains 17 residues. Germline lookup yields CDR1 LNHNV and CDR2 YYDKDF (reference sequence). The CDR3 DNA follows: TGTGCCACCAGCAGAGAAAAGGCCGAGGGTAGGCGCTATGGCTGCACCTTC. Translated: CATSREKAEGRRYGCTF.

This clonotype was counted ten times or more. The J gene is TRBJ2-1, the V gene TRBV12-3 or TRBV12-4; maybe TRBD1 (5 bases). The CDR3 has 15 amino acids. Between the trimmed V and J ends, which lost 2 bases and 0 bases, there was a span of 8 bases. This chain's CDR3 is CASSLPQGSYNEQFF. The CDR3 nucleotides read TGTGCCAGCAGTTTACCCCAGGGCTCCTACAATGAGCAGTTCTTC.

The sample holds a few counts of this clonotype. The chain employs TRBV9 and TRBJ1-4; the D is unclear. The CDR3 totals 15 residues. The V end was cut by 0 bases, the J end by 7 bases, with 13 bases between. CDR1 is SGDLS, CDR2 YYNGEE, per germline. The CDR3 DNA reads TGTGCCAGCAGCGTAGAAGGGTTTCGTGGTGAAAAACTGTTTTTT. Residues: CASSVEGFRGEKLFF.

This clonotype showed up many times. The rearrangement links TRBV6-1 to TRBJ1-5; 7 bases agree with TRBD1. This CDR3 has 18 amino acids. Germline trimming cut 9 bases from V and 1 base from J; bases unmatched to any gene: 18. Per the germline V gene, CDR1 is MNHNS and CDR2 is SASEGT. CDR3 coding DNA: TGTGCCAGTCGCACAGGAGGGGGCCGTTTTGGAAGCAATCAGCCCCAGCATTTT. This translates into CASRTGGGRFGSNQPQHF.

CDR3 sequence (DNA): TGTGCCAGCAGCTTAGAGCAGGGGGCTTACGAGCAGTACTTC. Its translation is CASSLEQGAYEQYF. V usage is TRBV7-2 and J usage is TRBJ2-7; 8 bases agree with TRBD1. Germline values: CDR1 SGHTA, CDR2 FQGNSA. CDR3 length equals 14 residues. J was trimmed by 4 bases and V by 1 base; bases with no gene match: 3.

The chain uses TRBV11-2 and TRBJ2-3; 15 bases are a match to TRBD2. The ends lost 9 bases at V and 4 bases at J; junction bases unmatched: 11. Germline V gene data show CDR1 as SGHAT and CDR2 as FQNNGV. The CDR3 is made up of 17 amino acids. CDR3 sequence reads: CASSGLAGGRSADTQYF. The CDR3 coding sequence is TGTGCCAGTAGCGGACTAGCGGGGGGGCGTAGCGCAGATACGCAGTATTTT.

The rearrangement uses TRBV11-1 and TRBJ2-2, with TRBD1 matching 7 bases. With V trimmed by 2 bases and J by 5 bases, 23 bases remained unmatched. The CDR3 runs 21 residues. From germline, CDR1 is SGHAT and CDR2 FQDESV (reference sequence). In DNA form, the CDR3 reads TGTGCCAGCAGCTTACCGCAAAACCGGCAGATAGGGACAGAGGATACCGGGGAGCTGTTTTTT. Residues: CASSLPQNRQIGTEDTGELFF.

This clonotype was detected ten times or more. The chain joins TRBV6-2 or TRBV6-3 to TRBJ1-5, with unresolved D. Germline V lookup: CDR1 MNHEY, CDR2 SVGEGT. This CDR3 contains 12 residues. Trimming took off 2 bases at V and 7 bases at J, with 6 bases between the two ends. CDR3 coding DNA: TGTGCCAGCAGTTACCCGGGACAGCCCCAGCATTTT. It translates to CASSYPGQPQHF.

The chain's CDR3 is CASSFSLAGGYEQYF. The CDR3 coding sequence is TGTGCCAGCAGCTTTTCCCTAGCGGGGGGATACGAGCAGTACTTC. The rearrangement joins TRBV7-2 to TRBJ2-7; 11 nucleotides agree with TRBD2. This CDR3 has 15 residues. Trimming removed 3 bases from V and 4 bases from J; junction bases left unmatched: 5. Germline V CDR1 and CDR2: SGHTA, FQGNSA.

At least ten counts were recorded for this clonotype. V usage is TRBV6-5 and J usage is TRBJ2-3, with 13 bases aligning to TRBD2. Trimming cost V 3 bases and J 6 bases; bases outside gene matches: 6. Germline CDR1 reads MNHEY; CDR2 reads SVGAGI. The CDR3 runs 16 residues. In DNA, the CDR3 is TGTGCCAGCAGTTATCAAACTAGCGGGGGGGCGGATACGCAGTATTTT. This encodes CASSYQTSGGADTQYF.

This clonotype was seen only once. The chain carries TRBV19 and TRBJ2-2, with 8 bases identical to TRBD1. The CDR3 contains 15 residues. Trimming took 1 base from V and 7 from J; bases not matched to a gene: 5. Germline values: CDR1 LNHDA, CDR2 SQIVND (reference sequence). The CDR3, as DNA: TGTGCCAGTAGTATAGGCAGGGGGCAAAGCGGGGAGCTGTTTTTT. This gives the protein CASSIGRGQSGELFF. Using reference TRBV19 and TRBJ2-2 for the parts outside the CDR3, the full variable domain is DGGITQSPKYLFRKEGQNVTLSCEQNLNHDAMYWYRQDPGQGLRLIYYSQIVNDFQKGDIAEGYSVSREKKESFPLTVTSAQKNPTAFYLCASSIGRGQSGELFFGEGSRLTVL.

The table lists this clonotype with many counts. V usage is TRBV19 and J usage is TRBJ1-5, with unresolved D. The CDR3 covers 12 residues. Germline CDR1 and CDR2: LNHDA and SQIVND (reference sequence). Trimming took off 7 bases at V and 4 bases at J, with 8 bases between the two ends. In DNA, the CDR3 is TGTGCCAGTACCCAAAGAAATCAGCCCCAGCATTTT. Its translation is CASTQRNQPQHF.

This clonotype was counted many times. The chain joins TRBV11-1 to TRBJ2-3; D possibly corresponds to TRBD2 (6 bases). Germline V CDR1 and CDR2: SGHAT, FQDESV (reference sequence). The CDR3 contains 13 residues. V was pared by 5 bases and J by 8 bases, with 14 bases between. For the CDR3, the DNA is TGTGCCAGCAGCATCCGGGCCGGGGGTACGCAGTATTTT. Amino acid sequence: CASSIRAGGTQYF.

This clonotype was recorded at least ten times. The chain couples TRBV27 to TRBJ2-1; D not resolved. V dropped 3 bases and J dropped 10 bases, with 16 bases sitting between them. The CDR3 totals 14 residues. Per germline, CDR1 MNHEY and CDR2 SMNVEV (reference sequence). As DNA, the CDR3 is TGTGCCAGCAGTTTGGCCGGGTCCGTTAGGGAGCAGTTCTTC. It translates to CASSLAGSVREQFF.

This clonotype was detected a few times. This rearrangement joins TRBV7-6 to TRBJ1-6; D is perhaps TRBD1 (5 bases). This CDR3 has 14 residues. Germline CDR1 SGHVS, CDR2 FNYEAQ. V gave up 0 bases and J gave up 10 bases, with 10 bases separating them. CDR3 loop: CASSLARVGSPLHF. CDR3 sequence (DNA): TGTGCCAGCAGCTTAGCCAGGGTAGGGTCACCCCTCCACTTT. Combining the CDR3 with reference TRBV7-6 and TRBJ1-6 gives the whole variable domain GAGVSQSPRYKVTKRGQDVALRCDPISGHVSLYWYRQALGQGPEFLTYFNYEAQQDKSGLPNDRFSAERPEGSISTLTIQRTEQRDSAMYRCASSLARVGSPLHFGNGTRLTVT.

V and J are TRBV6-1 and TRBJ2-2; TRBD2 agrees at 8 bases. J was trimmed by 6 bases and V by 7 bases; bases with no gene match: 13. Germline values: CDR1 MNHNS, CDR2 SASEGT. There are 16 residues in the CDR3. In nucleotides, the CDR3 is TGTGCCAGCACTCACGGGGGGGCGCAATATGCCGGGGAGCTGTTTTTT. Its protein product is CASTHGGAQYAGELFF.

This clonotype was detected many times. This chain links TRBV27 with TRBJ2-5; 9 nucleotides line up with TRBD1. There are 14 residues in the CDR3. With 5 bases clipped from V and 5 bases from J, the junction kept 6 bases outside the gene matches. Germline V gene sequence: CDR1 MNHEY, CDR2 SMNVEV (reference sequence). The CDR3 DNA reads TGTGCCAGCAGTGTCGGGACAGGGATTGAGACCCAGTACTTC. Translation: CASSVGTGIETQYF.

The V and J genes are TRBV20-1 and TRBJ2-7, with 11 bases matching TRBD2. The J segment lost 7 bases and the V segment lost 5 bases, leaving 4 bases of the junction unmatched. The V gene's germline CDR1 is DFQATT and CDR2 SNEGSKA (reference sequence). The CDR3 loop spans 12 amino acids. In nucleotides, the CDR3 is TGCAGTGCTCAAGGACTAGCGGGTGAGCAGTACGTC. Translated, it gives CSAQGLAGEQYV.

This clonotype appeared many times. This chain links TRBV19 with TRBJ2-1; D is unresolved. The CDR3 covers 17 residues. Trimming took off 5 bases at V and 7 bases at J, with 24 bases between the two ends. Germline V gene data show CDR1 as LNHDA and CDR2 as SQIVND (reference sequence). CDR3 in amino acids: CASSPYPGPTSGNEQFF. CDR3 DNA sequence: TGTGCCAGTAGTCCCTACCCCGGGCCCACCTCCGGAAATGAGCAGTTCTTC.

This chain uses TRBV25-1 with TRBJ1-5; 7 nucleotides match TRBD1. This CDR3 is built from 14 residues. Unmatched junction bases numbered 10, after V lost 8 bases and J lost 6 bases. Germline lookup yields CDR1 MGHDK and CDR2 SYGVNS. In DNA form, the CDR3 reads TGTGCCAGCGCCCAGACAGGGTTGGGTCAGCCCCAGCATTTT. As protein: CASAQTGLGQPQHF.

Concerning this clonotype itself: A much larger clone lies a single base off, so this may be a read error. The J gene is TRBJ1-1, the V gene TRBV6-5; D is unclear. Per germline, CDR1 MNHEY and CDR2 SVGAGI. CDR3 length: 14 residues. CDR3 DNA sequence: TGTGCCAGTACCCTGGAGGTGTTGAACACTGAAGCTTCCTTT. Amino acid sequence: CASTLEVLNTEASF.